This TCR beta chain was recovered during a study of regulatory T cells in long-lasting Graves disease. Findings and caveats of the study: Accuracy was possibly reduced by small sample size.

Regarding this clonotype: Its antigen is unknown.

TCRdb re-called the reads with MiXCR, one entry per CDR3 protein. The sample shows just under 850 distinct CDR3 sequences, over 60% of them seen only once. PBMC-derived RNA was used for the TCR library. Trimming cost V 6 bases and J 7 bases, with 28 bases left between them. The CDR3 runs 18 residues. V gene TRBV12-3 or TRBV12-4 combines with J gene TRBJ1-5, with D unresolved. Sequenced here: peripheral blood mononuclear cells (PBMCs), sampled with antithyroid drug treatment, in newly diagnosed or persistent Graves disease (not recorded which). This clonotype was obtained from a female donor with Graves disease. In DNA, the CDR3 is TGTGCCAGCAGCCTAACCCCGATACTCTCCAGGTCACGACAGCCCCAGCATTTT. This sequence encodes CASSLTPILSRSRQPQHF.